This TCR beta chain appears in the sequencing data of a study of CD8 T cells in ankylosing spondylitis. Quantitative barcoded 5'-RACE was used to prepare TCR beta libraries. TCRdb reprocessed the 5' RACE reads with MiXCR, giving one entry per CDR3 protein. The sample records about 390,000 distinct CDR3 sequences, 20% to 25% being singletons. Trimming removed 5 bases from V and 1 base from J, with 8 bases in between. Looked up from germline, CDR1 is MDHEN and CDR2 is SYDVKM. The CDR3 sequence is 13 residues long. About this clonotype: Its antigen remains unknown.

Study-wide results and limits: Significant enrichment of disease-linked clones was reportedly seen in matched ankylosing spondylitis synovial fluid. In the blood and synovial fluid of reactive arthritis, some motif variants had been previously reported. In ankylosing spondylitis blood, a motif of seven to nine highly homologous TCR beta variants appeared characteristic. Disease-linked clones were CD8+ and relatively rare in peripheral blood.

Material: blood, either unsorted or a sorted T cell fraction (not recorded which). The sequence was obtained from a male donor with ankylosing spondylitis. The rearrangement joins TRBV28 to TRBJ1-2; D unclear. The CDR3 coding sequence is TGTGCCAGCAGTCCGGCCATTAACTATGGCTACACCTTC. Translation gives CASSPAINYGYTF.